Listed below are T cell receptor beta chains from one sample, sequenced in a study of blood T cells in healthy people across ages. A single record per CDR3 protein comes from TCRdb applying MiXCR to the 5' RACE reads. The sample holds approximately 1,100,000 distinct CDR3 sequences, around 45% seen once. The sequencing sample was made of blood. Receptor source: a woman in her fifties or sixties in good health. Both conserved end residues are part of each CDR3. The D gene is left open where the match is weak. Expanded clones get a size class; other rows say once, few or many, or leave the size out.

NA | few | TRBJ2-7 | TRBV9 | TGTGCCAGCAGCGTATTGGACGGTTCCTACGAGCAGTACTTC | CASSVLDGSYEQYF
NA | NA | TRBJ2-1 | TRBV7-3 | TGTGCCAGCAGCCTCCGGCCAGGGGGGGTGAAGAATGAGCAGTTCTTC | CASSLRPGGVKNEQFF
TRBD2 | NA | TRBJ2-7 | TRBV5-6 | TGTGCCGGCAGCTTGGGGGGACTAGCGGACTACGAGCAGTACTTC | CAGSLGGLADYEQYF
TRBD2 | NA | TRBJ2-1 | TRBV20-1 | TGCAGTGCTTCACCTAGCGGGAGGGCCACTGAGCAGTTCTTC | CSASPSGRATEQFF
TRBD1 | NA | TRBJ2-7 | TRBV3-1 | TGTGCCAGCAGCCAAGGGACAGGGCAGGACTACGAGCAGTACTTC | CASSQGTGQDYEQYF
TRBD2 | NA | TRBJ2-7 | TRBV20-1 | TGCAGTGCAACACTAGCGGGCCCTTCCTACGAGCAGTACTTC | CSATLAGPSYEQYF
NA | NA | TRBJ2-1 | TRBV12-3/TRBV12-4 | TGTGCCAGCAGTTTGGGCAGGTCGGGCAATGAGCAGTTCTTC | CASSLGRSGNEQFF
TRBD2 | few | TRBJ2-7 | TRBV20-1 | TGCAGTGCGGGGCGATGGACTAGCGGGAGCAACGAGCAGTACTTC | CSAGRWTSGSNEQYF
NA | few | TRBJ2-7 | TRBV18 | TGTGCCAGCTCACCTAGACGGACAGAAACTAGCTACGAGCAGTACTTC | CASSPRRTETSYEQYF
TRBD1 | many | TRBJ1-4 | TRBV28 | TGTGCCAGCAGTCGGGACAGGTTTAATGAAAAACTGTTTTTT | CASSRDRFNEKLFF
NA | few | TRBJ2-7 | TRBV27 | TGTGCCAGCAGTCCAACAAATCCCTTTAGTCTACGGGGGACCTACGAGCAGTACTTC | CASSPTNPFSLRGTYEQYF
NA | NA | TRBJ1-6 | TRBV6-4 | TGTGCCAGCAGTGCCGGGGACCGAGAAGAATACTATAATTCACCCCTCCACTTT | CASSAGDREEYYNSPLHF
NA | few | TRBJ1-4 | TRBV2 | TGTGCCAGCAGTGAGGTTGAAAAACTGTTTTTT | CASSEVEKLFF
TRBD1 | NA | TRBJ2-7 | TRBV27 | TGTGCCAGCAGTTTAGAGAGGACAGGGGGGAACGAGCAGTACTTC | CASSLERTGGNEQYF
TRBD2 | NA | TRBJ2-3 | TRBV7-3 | TGTGCCAGCAGTCATAGCGGGTTCACAGATACGCAGTATTTT | CASSHSGFTDTQYF
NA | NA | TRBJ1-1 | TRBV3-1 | TGCGCCAGCAGCCAAGTCCGGGGGACTGAAGCTTTCTTT | CASSQVRGTEAFF
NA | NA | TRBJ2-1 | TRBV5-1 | TGCGCCAGCAGCTTGGTTCCTGACAATGAGCAGTTCTTC | CASSLVPDNEQFF
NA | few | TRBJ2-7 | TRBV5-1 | TGCGCCAGCAGCTTGGCCCCGGACTACGAGCAGTACTTC | CASSLAPDYEQYF
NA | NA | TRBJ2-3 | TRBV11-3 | TGTGCCAGCAGCCCCCCAGTCGGACCCAACACAGATACGCAGTATTTT | CASSPPVGPNTDTQYF
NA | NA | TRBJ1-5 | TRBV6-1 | TGTGCCAGCAGTGACGGGCCTTCGAGGCATTTT | CASSDGPSRHF
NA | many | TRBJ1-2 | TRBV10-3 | TGTGCCATCAGTGACAACAGGGCCGACTATGGCTACACCTTC | CAISDNRADYGYTF
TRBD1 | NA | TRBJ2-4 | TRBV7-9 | TGTGCCAGCAGCTTAAAGACAGGGAAGTGGGAGTACTTC | CASSLKTGKWEYF
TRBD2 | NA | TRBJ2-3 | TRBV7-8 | TGTGCCAGCAGCTTAGCGACTAGCGGTCACACAGATACGCAGTATTTT | CASSLATSGHTDTQYF
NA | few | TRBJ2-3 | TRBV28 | TGTGCCAGCACTTGGGGGGTAGGCACAGATACGCAGTATTTT | CASTWGVGTDTQYF
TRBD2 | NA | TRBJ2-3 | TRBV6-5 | TGTGCCAGCAGTTACACCGGACTAGCGGGAGACGCAGATACGCAGTATTTT | CASSYTGLAGDADTQYF
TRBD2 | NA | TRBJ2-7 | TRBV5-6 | TGTGCCAGCAGGGCTAGCGGGGCTTCCTACAATGAGCAGTACTTC | CASRASGASYNEQYF
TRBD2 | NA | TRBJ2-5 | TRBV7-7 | TGTGCCAGCAGCTATAGCCCCGAGCGGGGTCAGACCCAGTACTTC | CASSYSPERGQTQYF